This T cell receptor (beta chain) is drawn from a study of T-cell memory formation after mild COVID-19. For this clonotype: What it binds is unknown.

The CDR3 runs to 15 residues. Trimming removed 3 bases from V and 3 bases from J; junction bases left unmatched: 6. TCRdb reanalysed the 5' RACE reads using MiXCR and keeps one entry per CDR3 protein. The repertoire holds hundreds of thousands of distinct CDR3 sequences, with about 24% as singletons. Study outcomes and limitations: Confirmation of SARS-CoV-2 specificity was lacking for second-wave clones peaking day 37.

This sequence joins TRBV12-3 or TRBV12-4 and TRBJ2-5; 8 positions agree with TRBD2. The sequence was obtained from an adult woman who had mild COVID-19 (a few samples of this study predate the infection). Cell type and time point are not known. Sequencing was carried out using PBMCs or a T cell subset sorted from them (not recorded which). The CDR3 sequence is CASSFQGLGEETQYF. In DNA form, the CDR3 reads TGTGCCAGCAGTTTTCAGGGACTAGGGGAAGAGACCCAGTACTTC.